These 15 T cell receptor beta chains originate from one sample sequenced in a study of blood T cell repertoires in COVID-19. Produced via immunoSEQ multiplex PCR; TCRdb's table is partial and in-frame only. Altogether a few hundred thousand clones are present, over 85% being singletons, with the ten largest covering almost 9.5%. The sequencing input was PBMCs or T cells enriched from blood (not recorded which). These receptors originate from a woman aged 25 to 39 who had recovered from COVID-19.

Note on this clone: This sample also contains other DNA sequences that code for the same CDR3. The DNA for the CDR3 is TGCGCCAGCAGCTTGGGGCAGGGTGTCACCGGGGAGCTGTTTTTT. Translated, it gives CASSLGQGVTGELFF. The chain uses TRBV5-1 and TRBJ2-2; tentative D call: TRBD1 (5 bases). CDR3 length: 15 amino acids. V lost 0 bases and J lost 4, with 10 bases in between. Germline CDR1 SGHRS, CDR2 YFSETQ.

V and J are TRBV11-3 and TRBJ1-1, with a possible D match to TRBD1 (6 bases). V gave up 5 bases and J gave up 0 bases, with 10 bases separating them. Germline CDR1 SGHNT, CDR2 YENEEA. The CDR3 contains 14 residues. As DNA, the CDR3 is TGTGCCAGCAGCCGGGACACGCTGAACACTGAAGCTTTCTTT. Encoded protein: CASSRDTLNTEAFF. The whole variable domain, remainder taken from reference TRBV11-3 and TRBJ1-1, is EAGVVQSPRYKIIEKKQPVAFWCNPISGHNTLYWYLQNLGQGPELLIRYENEEAVDDSQLPKDRFSAERLKGVDSTLKIQPAELGDSAVYLCASSRDTLNTEAFFGQGTRLTVV.

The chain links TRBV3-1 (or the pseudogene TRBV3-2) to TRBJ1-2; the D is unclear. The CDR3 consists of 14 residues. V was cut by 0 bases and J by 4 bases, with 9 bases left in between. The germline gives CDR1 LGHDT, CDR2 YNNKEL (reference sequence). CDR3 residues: CASSQEVAAYGYTF. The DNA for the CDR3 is TGTGCCAGCAGCCAAGAGGTAGCAGCCTATGGCTACACCTTC.

CDR3 amino acids: CASVGSPGETQYF. The CDR3 bases are TGTGCCAGCGTCGGATCCCCAGGGGAGACCCAGTACTTC. The chain uses TRBV10-3 and TRBJ2-5, with D tentatively TRBD1 (5 bases). Trimming cost V 10 bases and J 5 bases, with 17 bases left between them. The CDR3 runs 13 residues. The germline gives CDR1 ENHRY, CDR2 SYGVKD.

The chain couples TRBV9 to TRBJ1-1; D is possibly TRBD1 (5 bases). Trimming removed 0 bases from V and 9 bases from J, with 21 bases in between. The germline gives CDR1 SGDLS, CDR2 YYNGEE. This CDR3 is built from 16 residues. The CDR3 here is CASSVGGTLVPPQAFF. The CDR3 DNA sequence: TGTGCCAGCAGCGTAGGGGGGACTCTCGTTCCTCCTCAAGCTTTCTTT.

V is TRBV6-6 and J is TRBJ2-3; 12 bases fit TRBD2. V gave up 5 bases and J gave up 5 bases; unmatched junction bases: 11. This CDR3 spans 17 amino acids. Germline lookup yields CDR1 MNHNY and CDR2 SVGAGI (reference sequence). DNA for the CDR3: TGTGCCAGCAGTCCTATCCTACTAGCGGGAGGTGTAGATACGCAGTATTTT. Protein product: CASSPILLAGGVDTQYF.

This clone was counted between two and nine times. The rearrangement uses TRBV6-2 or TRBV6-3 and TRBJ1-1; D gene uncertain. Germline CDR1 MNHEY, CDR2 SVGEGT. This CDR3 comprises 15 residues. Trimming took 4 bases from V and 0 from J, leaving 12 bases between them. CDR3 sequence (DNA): TGTGCCAGCAGTTGGGCCGTTGCGCTGAACACTGAAGCTTTCTTT. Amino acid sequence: CASSWAVALNTEAFF.

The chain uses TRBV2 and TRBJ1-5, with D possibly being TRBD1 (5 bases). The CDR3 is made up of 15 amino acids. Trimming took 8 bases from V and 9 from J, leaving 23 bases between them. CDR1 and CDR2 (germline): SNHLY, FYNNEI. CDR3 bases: TGTGCCAGCCACGATCCCGACAGTGCCGTTGGGCCCCAGCATTTT. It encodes CASHDPDSAVGPQHF.

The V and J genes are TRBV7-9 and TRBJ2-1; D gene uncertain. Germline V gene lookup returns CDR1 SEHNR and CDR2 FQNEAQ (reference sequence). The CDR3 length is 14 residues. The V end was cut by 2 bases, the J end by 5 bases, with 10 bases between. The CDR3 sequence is CASSLSLGDNEQFF. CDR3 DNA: TGTGCCAGCAGCTTATCCCTAGGAGACAATGAGCAGTTCTTC. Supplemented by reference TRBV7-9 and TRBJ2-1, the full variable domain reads DTGVSQNPRHKITKRGQNVTFRCDPISEHNRLYWYRQTLGQGPEFLTYFQNEAQLEKSRLLSDRFSAERPKGSFSTLEIQRTEQGDSAMYLCASSLSLGDNEQFFGPGTRLTVL.

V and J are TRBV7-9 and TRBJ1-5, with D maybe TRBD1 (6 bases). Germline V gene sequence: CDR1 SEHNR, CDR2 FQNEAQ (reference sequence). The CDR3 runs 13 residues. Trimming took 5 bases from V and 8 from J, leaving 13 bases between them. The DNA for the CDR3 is TGTGCCAGCAGCCCACAGGGTATGGAGCCCCAGCATTTT. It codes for CASSPQGMEPQHF.

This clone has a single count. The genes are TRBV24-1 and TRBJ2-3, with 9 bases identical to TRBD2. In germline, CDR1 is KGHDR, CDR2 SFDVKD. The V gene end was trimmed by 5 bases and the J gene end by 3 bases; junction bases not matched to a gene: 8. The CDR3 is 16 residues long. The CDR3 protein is CATSAGTSHLTDTQYF. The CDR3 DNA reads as TGTGCCACCAGTGCAGGGACTAGCCACCTGACAGATACGCAGTATTTT.

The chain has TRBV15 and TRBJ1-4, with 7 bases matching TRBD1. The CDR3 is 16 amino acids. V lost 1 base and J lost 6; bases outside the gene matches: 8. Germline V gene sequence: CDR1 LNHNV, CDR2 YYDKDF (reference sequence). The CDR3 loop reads CATSRGRTGSDEKLFF. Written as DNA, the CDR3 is TGTGCCACCAGCAGAGGGAGGACAGGCTCCGATGAAAAACTGTTTTTT.

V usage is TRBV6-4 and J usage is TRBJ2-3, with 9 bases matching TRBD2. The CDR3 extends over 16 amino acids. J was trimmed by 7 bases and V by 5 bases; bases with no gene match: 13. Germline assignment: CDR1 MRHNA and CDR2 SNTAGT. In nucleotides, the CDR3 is TGTGCCAGCAGTAACCATAGCGGGAGTGTATCGCATACGCAGTATTTT. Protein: CASSNHSGSVSHTQYF.

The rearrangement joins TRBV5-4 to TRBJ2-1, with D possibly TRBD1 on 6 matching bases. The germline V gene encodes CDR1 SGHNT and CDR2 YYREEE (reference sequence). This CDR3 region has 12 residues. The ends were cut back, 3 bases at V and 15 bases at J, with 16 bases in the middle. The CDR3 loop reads CASSWTQGSRFF. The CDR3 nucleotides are TGTGCCAGCAGCTGGACCCAGGGGTCGCGGTTCTTC.

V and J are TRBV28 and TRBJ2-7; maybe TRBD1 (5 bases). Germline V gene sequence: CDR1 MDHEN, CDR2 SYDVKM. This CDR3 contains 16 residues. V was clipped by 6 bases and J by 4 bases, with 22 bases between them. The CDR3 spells CASSSPRTYGAYEQYF. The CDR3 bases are TGTGCCAGCAGCTCACCAAGAACATATGGGGCATACGAGCAGTACTTC.